This TCR beta chain was recovered during a study of shared clonotypes between healthy human individuals. At the level of the study: Three plates were used per donor for CD4 naive, three for CD4 memory, two for CD8 naive and one for CD8 memory.

TCRdb's table, derived via immunoSEQ multiplex PCR, lists solely in-frame clones and lacks some. The repertoire holds about 2 million clones, with 85% to 95% as singletons. Germline V CDR1 and CDR2: SGHDT, YYEEEE. V lost 2 bases and J 1 base, leaving 9 bases between the germline ends. The CDR3 is 14 residues long. Study-level findings and limits: Despite large depth, sorted-subset datasets appeared incompletely sequenced. An expected dependence of interdonor clonotype sharing on sequencing depth was noted. Across a handful of donors, naive CD4 shared 5% to 6.5%, naive CD8 more than 3%, memory CD4 2% to 2.5%, memory CD8 0.4% to 0.5%.

About this clone itself: The antigen is unknown.

CD45RO-negative, CCR7-positively selected cells formed the naive CD8 fraction, excluding terminally differentiated effector memory CD45RA+ cells. The sequence was obtained from a man between 18 and 35 years old in good health. The chain carries TRBV5-6 and TRBJ2-5, with a weak D call TRBD2 (6 bases). The sample comprised naive CD8+ T cells sorted from blood. The CDR3 spells CASSLGDFQETQYF. CDR3 nucleotide sequence: TGTGCCAGCAGCTTAGGGGACTTCCAAGAGACCCAGTACTTC.